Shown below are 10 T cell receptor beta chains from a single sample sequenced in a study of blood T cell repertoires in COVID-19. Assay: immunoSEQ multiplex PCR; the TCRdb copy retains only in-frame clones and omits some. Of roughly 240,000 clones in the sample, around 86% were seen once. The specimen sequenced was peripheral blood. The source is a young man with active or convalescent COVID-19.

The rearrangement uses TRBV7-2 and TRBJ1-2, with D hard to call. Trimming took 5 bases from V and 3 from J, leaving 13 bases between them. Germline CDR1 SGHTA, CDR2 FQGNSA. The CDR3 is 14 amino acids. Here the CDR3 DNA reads TGTGCCAGCAGCCTGCTCGGCAGCGACTATGGCTACACCTTC. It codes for CASSLLGSDYGYTF.

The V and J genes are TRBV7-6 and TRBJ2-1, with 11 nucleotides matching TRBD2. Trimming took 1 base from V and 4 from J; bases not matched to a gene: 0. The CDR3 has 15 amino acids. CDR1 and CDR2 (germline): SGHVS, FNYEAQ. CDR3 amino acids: CASSLVAGGYNEQFF. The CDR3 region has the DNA TGTGCCAGCAGCTTAGTAGCGGGAGGGTACAATGAGCAGTTCTTC.

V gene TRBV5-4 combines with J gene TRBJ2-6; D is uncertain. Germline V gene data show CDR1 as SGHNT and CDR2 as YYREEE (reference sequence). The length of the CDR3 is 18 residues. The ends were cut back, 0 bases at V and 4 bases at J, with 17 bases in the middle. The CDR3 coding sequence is TGTGCCAGCAGCTTGGGTATTACACTATCTAGGGGGGCCAACGTCCTGACTTTC. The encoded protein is CASSLGITLSRGANVLTF.

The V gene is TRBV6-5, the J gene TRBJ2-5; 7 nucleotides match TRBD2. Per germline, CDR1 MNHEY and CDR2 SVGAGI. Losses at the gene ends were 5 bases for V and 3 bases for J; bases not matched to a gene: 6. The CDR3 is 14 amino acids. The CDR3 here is CASSPRLAEETQYF. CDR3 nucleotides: TGTGCCAGCAGTCCCCGACTAGCAGAAGAGACCCAGTACTTC.

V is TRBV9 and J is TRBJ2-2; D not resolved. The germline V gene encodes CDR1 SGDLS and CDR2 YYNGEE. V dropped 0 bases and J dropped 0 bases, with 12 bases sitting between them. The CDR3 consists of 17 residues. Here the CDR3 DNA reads TGTGCCAGCAGCGTAGTACCACAGTCATCGAACACCGGGGAGCTGTTTTTT. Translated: CASSVVPQSSNTGELFF.

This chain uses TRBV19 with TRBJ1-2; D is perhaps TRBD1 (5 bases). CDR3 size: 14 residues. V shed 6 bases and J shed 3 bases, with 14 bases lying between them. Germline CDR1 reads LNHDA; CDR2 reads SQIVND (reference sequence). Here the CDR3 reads CASSTAGEHYGYTF. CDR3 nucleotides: TGTGCCAGTAGCACCGCGGGGGAGCACTATGGCTACACCTTC. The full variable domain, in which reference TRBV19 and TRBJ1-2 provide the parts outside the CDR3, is DGGITQSPKYLFRKEGQNVTLSCEQNLNHDAMYWYRQDPGQGLRLIYYSQIVNDFQKGDIAEGYSVSREKKESFPLTVTSAQKNPTAFYLCASSTAGEHYGYTFGSGTRLTVV.

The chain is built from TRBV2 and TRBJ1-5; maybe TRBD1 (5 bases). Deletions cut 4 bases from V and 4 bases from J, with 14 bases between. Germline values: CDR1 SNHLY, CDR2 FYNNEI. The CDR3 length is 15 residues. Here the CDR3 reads CASSGGWGGNQPQHF. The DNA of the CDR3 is TGTGCCAGCAGTGGGGGCTGGGGGGGGAATCAGCCCCAGCATTTT.

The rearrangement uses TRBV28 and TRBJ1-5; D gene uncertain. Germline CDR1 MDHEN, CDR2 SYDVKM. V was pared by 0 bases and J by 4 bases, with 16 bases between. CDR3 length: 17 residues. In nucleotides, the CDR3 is TGTGCCAGCAGTTTATGGGAACAGCGGCTGGGAAATCAGCCCCAGCATTTT. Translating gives CASSLWEQRLGNQPQHF.

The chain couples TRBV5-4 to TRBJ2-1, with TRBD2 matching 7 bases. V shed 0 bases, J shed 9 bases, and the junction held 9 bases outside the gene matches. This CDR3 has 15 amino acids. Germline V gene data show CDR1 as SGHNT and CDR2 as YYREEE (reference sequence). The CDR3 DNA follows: TGTGCCAGCAGCTTGGGGACTAGTTGGAAGGGTGAGCAGTTCTTC. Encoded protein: CASSLGTSWKGEQFF.

CDR3 nucleotides: TGTGCCAGCTCCGGGACAGGGGCCCCGAACACTGAAGCTTTCTTT. It encodes CASSGTGAPNTEAFF. V is TRBV19 and J is TRBJ1-1, with 10 positions matching TRBD1. Germline V gene sequence: CDR1 LNHDA, CDR2 SQIVND (reference sequence). The length of the CDR3 is 15 residues. Trimming at V came to 9 bases and at J to 1 base, leaving 8 bases not matched to a gene.